This TCR beta chain was profiled in a study of shared clonotypes between healthy human individuals. General observations from the study: Memory subsets generally showed smaller estimated richness than naive subsets did. Donors were few, which limited the genetic and exposure-history diversity represented.

Repertoires were generated with immunoSEQ multiplex PCR, while TCRdb's copy carries only in-frame clones and drops some. The sample lists approximately 2.4 million clones; almost 96% were seen once. The donor population consisted of healthy HIV-negative adults with no recent acute infections or vaccinations. The donors, all of them Caucasian adults, lived in Nashville, Tennessee. The CDR3 runs 12 residues. Trimming took off 5 bases at V and 4 bases at J, with 7 bases between the two ends. Germline CDR1 and CDR2: MNHEY and SVGAGI. On this clone itself: Its antigen is not identified.

This chain uses TRBV6-5 with TRBJ2-3, with D hard to call. The sequenced sample consisted of naive CD4+ T cells sorted from blood. Subset noted: CD45RA+ positively selected. This TCR was recovered from a man aged 18 to 30 in good health. As DNA, the CDR3 is TGTGCCAGCAGTAGGAGTCCAGATACGCAGTATTTT. Its protein product is CASSRSPDTQYF.